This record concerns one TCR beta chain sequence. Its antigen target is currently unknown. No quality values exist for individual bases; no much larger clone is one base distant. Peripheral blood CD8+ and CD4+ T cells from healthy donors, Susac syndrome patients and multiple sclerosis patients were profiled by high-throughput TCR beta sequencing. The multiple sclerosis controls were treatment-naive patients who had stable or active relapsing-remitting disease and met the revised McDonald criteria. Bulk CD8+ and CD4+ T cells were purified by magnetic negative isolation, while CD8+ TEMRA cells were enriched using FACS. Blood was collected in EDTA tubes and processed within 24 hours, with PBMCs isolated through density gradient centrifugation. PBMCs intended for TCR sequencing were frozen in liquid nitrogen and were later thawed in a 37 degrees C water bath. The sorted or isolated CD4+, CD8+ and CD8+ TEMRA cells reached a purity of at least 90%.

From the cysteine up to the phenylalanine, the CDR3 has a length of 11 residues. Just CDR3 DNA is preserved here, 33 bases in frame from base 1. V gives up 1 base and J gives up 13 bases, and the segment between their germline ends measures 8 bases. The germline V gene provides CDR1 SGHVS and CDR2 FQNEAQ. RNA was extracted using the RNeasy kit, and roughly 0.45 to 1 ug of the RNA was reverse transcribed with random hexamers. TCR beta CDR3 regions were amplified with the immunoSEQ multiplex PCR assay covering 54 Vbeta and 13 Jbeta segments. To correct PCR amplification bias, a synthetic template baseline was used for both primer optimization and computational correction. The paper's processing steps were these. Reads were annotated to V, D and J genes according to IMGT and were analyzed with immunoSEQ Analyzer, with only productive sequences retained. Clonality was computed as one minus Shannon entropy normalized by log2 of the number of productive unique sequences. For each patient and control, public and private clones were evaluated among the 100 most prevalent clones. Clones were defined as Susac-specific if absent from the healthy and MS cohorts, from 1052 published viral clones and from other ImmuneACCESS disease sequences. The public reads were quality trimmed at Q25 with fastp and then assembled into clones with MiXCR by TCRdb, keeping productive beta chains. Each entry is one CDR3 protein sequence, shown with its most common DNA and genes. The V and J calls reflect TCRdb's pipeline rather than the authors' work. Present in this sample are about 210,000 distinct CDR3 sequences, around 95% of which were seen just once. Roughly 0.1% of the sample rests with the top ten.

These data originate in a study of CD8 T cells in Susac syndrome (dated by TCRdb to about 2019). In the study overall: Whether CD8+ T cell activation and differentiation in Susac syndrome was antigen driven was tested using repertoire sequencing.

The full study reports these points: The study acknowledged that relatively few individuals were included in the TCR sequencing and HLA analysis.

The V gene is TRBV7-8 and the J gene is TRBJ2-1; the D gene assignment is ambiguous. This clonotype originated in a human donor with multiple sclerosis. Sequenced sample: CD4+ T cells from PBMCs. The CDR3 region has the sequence CASSLVNSQFF. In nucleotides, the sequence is TGTGCCAGCAGCTTAGTCAACAGTCAGTTCTTC.